The 23 T cell receptor beta chains reported below all come from one sample, sequenced in a study of molecular identifiers for immune sequencing clone quantification. TCRdb called the PCR reads again in MiXCR, with one record for every CDR3 protein. The sample holds 600,000 to 650,000 distinct CDR3 sequences, roughly 21% seen once. Sequenced material: naive CD8+ T cells from blood, with Jurkat cell RNA spiked in. Subset of the sample: FACS-sorted CD8+CD4-CCR7+CD45RA+ naive T cells. The source is a human donor in good health. Some libraries in this study had Jurkat cell RNA spiked in.

This clonotype was observed a few times. This chain joins TRBV7-9 and TRBJ2-7; possible D gene TRBD1, 5 bases. Germline CDR1 SEHNR, CDR2 FQNEAQ (reference sequence). The CDR3 totals 14 residues. Trimming took off 5 bases at V and 2 bases at J, with 13 bases between the two ends. This CDR3 reads CASSRFDSTYEQYF. The CDR3 DNA follows: TGTGCCAGCAGCAGATTTGACAGCACCTACGAGCAGTACTTC.

In DNA, the CDR3 is TGTGCCAGTCGGGACAATTCAGCCAAAAACATTCAGTACTTC. Its translation is CASRDNSAKNIQYF. The gene calls are TRBV19 and TRBJ2-4; D is possibly TRBD1 (6 bases). V lost 8 bases, J lost 0 bases, and 11 bases lay in between. The CDR3 consists of 14 residues. Germline loops: CDR1 LNHDA, CDR2 SQIVND (reference sequence).

This clonotype was observed many times. The J gene is TRBJ2-3, the V gene TRBV7-2; perhaps D is TRBD1 or TRBD2 (5 bases each). Per germline, CDR1 SGHTA and CDR2 FQGNSA. V lost 5 bases to trimming and J lost 2 bases, with 17 bases between them. The CDR3 has 16 residues. The CDR3 is CASSPTGRNPTDTQYF. CDR3 in DNA: TGTGCCAGCAGCCCCACGGGACGAAACCCCACAGATACGCAGTATTTT.

This clonotype was detected many times. The genes are TRBV4-1 and TRBJ2-7; 13 bases are shared with TRBD2. Germline V gene lookup returns CDR1 MGHRA and CDR2 YSYEKL. The trim removed 1 base at V and 5 bases at J, leaving 2 bases unmatched. The CDR3 consists of 15 residues. The CDR3 DNA reads TGCGCCAGCAGCCAAGGACTAGCGGGAGGAAACGAGCAGTACTTC. Amino acids: CASSQGLAGGNEQYF.

This clonotype has at least ten counts. This chain links TRBV7-8 with TRBJ2-5; D unclear. V lost 5 bases to trimming and J lost 5 bases, with 21 bases between them. From germline, CDR1 is SGHVS and CDR2 FQNEAQ. The length of the CDR3 is 16 residues. The CDR3 here is CASSPDSWAIGETQYF. CDR3 nucleotide sequence: TGTGCCAGCAGCCCCGACTCATGGGCCATTGGGGAGACCCAGTACTTC. Supplemented by reference TRBV7-8 and TRBJ2-5, the full variable domain reads GAGVSQSPRYKVAKRGQDVALRCDPISGHVSLFWYQQALGQGPEFLTYFQNEAQLDKSGLPSDRFFAERPEGSVSTLKIQRTQQEDSAVYLCASSPDSWAIGETQYFGPGTRLLVL.

This clonotype was seen ten or more times. This chain connects TRBV27 to TRBJ2-4, with 9 positions matching TRBD2. The CDR3 totals 18 residues. Germline V gene data show CDR1 as MNHEY and CDR2 as SMNVEV (reference sequence). J was trimmed by 3 bases and V by 6 bases; bases with no gene match: 15. The DNA of the CDR3 is TGTGCCAGCAGCCACGATGACAGCGGGGGGTTTGGCAAAAACATTCAGTACTTC. It yields the protein CASSHDDSGGFGKNIQYF.

Notes on this clonotype: With a much larger clone just one base away, this may be a read error. This chain links TRBV19 with TRBJ2-7, with D uncertain. The CDR3 is made up of 13 amino acids. CDR1 and CDR2 (germline): LNHDA, SQIVND (reference sequence). The CDR3 sequence: CASAETPSYGQYF. The CDR3 nucleotides are TGTGCCAGTGCCGAGACACCTTCCTACGGGCAGTACTTC.

The chain joins TRBV6-1 to TRBJ2-1, with 8 bases that match TRBD2. Germline V gene data show CDR1 as MNHNS and CDR2 as SASEGT. This CDR3 has 14 residues. The ends lost 7 bases at V and 6 bases at J; junction bases unmatched: 8. The CDR3: CASKSRGTSNEQFF. The CDR3 nucleotides are TGTGCCAGCAAGTCTAGGGGGACTAGCAATGAGCAGTTCTTC.

This clonotype was found many times. The chain links TRBV16 to TRBJ1-1; TRBD1 might be the D (6 bases). Between the trimmed V and J ends, which lost 5 bases and 8 bases, there was a span of 12 bases. The CDR3 contains 12 residues. Germline lookup yields CDR1 KGHSY and CDR2 FQNENV. The CDR3 protein is CASSAHREEAFF. The CDR3, as DNA: TGTGCCAGCAGCGCCCACAGGGAAGAAGCTTTCTTT. The entire variable domain, with the rest obtained from reference TRBV16 and TRBJ1-1, is as follows: GEEVAQTPKHLVRGEGQKAKLYCAPIKGHSYVFWYQQVLKNEFKFLISFQNENVFDETGMPKERFSAKCLPNSPCSLEIQATKLEDSAVYFCASSAHREEAFFGQGTRLTVV.

This clonotype has at least ten counts. This chain uses TRBV7-9 with TRBJ2-7; D unresolved. Per germline, CDR1 SEHNR and CDR2 FQNEAQ (reference sequence). V shed 5 bases and J shed 3 bases, with 11 bases lying between them. This CDR3 is built from 13 residues. The CDR3 loop is CASSPEARYEQYF. CDR3 nucleotides: TGTGCCAGCAGCCCTGAAGCACGCTACGAGCAGTACTTC.

This clonotype was seen ten or more times. This chain joins TRBV18 and TRBJ1-4; 7 bases match TRBD1. In germline, CDR1 is KGHSH, CDR2 LQKENI. The CDR3 has 15 amino acids. V shed 10 bases and J 0 bases; nucleotides not matched to a gene: 8. CDR3 region: CANPDRRATNEKLFF. In nucleotides, the CDR3 is TGTGCCAACCCGGACAGGCGAGCAACTAATGAAAAACTGTTTTTT.

In regard to this clonotype: A much more abundant neighbour one base away suggests this may be a read error. This CDR3 is missing its conserved last phenylalanine or tryptophan, likely due to a read error. This sequence joins TRBV6-2 or TRBV6-3 and TRBJ2-1, with no clear D. CDR3 length: 14 residues. Germline assignment: CDR1 MNHEY and CDR2 SVGEGT. V gave up 6 bases and J gave up 3 bases, with 12 bases separating them. CDR3 bases: TGTGCCAGCAGCCCGGACGAAAGCTACAATGAGCAGTTCTCC. It translates to CASSPDESYNEQFS.

This clonotype was counted at least ten times. This chain joins TRBV3-1 and TRBJ1-1; the match to TRBD1 covers 8 bases. J gave up 4 bases and V 4 bases, and 8 bases lay outside the gene matches. Germline V gene lookup returns CDR1 LGHDT and CDR2 YNNKEL (reference sequence). The CDR3 is 15 amino acids. This CDR3 is CASSPKDRVTTEAFF. The CDR3 region has the DNA TGTGCCAGCAGCCCGAAGGACAGGGTGACCACTGAAGCTTTCTTT.

This clonotype has a count of ten or more. The chain employs TRBV19 and TRBJ1-2; no firm D call. V was trimmed by 5 bases and J by 4 bases, leaving 8 bases between them. The germline V gene has CDR1 LNHDA and CDR2 SQIVND (reference sequence). This CDR3 contains 12 residues. The CDR3 coding sequence is TGTGCCAGTAGTTGGGGAGGCTATGGCTACACCTTC. Translated, it gives CASSWGGYGYTF.

At least ten counts were recorded for this clonotype. This CDR3 is CAWKRGAEQFF. CDR3 coding DNA: TGTGCCTGGAAACGTGGCGCTGAGCAGTTCTTC. V and J are TRBV30 and TRBJ2-1; D unclear. V lost 4 bases to trimming and J lost 9 bases, with 10 bases between them. The CDR3 contains 11 residues. Germline V gives CDR1 GTSNPN, CDR2 SVGIG (reference sequence).

This clonotype appeared a few times. The rearrangement links TRBV27 to TRBJ2-2, with a possible D match to TRBD1 (6 bases). Trimming stripped 3 bases from V and 3 bases from J, with 8 bases between. Germline assignment: CDR1 MNHEY and CDR2 SMNVEV (reference sequence). The CDR3 extends over 14 amino acids. The CDR3 DNA reads TGTGCCAGCAGTTTTACAGGGTACACCGGGGAGCTGTTTTTT. Translated, it gives CASSFTGYTGELFF.

This clonotype has ten or more counts. V and J are TRBV15 and TRBJ2-5; unclear D gene. Germline loops: CDR1 LNHNV, CDR2 YYDKDF (reference sequence). V was clipped by 3 bases and J by 2 bases, with 16 bases between them. This CDR3 comprises 16 residues. The CDR3 protein is CATSSPPETLQETQYF. The CDR3 nucleotides are TGTGCCACCAGCAGCCCTCCGGAGACTTTACAAGAGACCCAGTACTTC.

This clonotype was observed at least ten times. V gene TRBV7-6 combines with J gene TRBJ2-4; a weak D match, TRBD1 (5 bases). CDR1 and CDR2 (germline): SGHVS, FNYEAQ. Trimming cost V 1 base and J 7 bases, with 14 bases left between them. The CDR3 loop spans 15 amino acids. The CDR3 DNA is TGTGCCAGCAGCTTAGGTGACAACCCAGGGAACATTCAGTACTTC. It encodes CASSLGDNPGNIQYF.

This clonotype is a singleton in its sample. A much larger clone differs by one base, so this may be a read error. V usage is TRBV9 and J usage is TRBJ2-5; 9 positions match TRBD2. Germline V gene data show CDR1 as SGDLS and CDR2 as YYNGEE. The CDR3 is 14 amino acids. The CDR3 is CTSSVGLAMETQYF. For the CDR3, the DNA is TGTACCAGCAGCGTAGGACTAGCGATGGAGACCCAGTACTTC.

This clonotype was counted ten times or more. The CDR3 region has the DNA TGCGCCAGCAAGTATAGGGCGGGAGCCAAAAACATTCAGTACTTC. Translated, it gives CASKYRAGAKNIQYF. The gene calls are TRBV5-1 and TRBJ2-4, with TRBD2 as a possible D gene (5 bases). V was cut by 6 bases and J by 0 bases, with 13 bases left in between. The CDR3 spans 15 residues. Germline-derived CDR1 and CDR2 are SGHRS and YFSETQ. The variable domain in full, with the rest retrieved from reference TRBV5-1 and TRBJ2-4, is KAGVTQTPRYLIKTRGQQVTLSCSPISGHRSVSWYQQTPGQGLQFLFEYFSETQRNKGNFPGRFSGRQFSNSRSEMNVSTLELGDSALYLCASKYRAGAKNIQYFGAGTRLSVL.

Only a few counts were recorded for this clonotype. The J gene is TRBJ2-3, the V gene TRBV5-4; a possible D gene is TRBD1 (6 bases). V was cut by 7 bases and J by 4 bases, with 13 bases left in between. The germline V gene has CDR1 SGHNT and CDR2 YYREEE (reference sequence). The CDR3 is 13 amino acids. This CDR3 is CASQGGGADTQYF. CDR3 DNA: TGTGCCAGCCAAGGGGGTGGTGCAGATACGCAGTATTTT.

Note on this clonotype: This may arise from a read error, as a much more abundant clone is one base away. The chain recombines TRBV14 with TRBJ1-2, with a weak D call TRBD1 (6 bases). The CDR3 is 15 residues long. Germline-derived CDR1 and CDR2 are SGHDN and FVKESK. The CDR3 here is CASSQVGAAVRGCTF. The CDR3 bases are TGTGCCAGCAGCCAAGTGGGGGCAGCCGTGAGGGGCTGCACCTTC. Full variable domain (missing parts from reference TRBV14 and TRBJ1-2): EAGVTQFPSHSVIEKGQTVTLRCDPISGHDNLYWYRRVMGKEIKFLLHFVKESKQDESGMPNNRFLAERTGGTYSTLKVQPAELEDSGVYFCASSQVGAAVRGCTFGSGTRLTVV.

This clonotype came up many times. V and J are TRBV29-1 and TRBJ2-5, with TRBD1 matching over 9 bases. Germline V gene data show CDR1 as SQVTM and CDR2 as ANQGSEA. V shed 4 bases and J 4 bases; nucleotides not matched to a gene: 10. The CDR3 contains 15 residues. DNA of the CDR3: TGCAGCGTTGTGGGGGGGACAGGGAGGGCAGAGACCCAGTACTTC. This sequence encodes CSVVGGTGRAETQYF.